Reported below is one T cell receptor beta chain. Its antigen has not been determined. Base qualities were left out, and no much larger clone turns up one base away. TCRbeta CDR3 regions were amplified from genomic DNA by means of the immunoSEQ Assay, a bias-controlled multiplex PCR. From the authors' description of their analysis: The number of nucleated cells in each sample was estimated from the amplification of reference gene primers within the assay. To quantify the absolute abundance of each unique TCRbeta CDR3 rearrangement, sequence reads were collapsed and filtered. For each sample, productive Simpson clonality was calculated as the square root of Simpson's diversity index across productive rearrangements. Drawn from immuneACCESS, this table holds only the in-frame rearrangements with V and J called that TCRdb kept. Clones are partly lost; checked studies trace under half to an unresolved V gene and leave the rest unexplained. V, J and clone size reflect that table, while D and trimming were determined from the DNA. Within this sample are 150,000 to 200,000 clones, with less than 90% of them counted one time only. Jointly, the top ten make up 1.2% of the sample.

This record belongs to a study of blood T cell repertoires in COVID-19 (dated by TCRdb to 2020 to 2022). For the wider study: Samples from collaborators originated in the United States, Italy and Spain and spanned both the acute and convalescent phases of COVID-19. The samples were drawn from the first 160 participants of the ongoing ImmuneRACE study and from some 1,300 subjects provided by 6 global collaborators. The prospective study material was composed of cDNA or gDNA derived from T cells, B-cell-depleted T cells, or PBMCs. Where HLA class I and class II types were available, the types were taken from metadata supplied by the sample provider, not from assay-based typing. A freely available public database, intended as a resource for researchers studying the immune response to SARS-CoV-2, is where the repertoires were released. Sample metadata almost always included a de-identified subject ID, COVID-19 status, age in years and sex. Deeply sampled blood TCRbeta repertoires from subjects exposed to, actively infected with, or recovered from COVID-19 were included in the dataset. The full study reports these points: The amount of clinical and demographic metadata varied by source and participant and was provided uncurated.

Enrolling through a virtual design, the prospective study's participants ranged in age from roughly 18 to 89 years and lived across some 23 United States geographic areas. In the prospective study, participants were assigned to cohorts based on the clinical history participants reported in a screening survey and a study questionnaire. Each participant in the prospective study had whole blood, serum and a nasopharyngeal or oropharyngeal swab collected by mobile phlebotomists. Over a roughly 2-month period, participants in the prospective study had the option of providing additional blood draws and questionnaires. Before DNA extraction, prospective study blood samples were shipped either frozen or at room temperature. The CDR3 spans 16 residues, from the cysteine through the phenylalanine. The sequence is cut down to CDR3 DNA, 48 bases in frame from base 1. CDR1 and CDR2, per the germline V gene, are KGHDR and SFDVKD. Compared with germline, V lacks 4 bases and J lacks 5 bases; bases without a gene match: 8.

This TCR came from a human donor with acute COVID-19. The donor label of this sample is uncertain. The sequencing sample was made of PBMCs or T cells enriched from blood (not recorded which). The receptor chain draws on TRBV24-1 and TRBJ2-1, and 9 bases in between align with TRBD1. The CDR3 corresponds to CATSDLDRGFDNEQFF. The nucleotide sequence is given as TGTGCCACCAGTGACCTGGACAGGGGTTTTGACAATGAGCAGTTCTTC.